A selection of T cell receptor beta chains follows, all from one sample in a study of regulatory T cells in long-lasting Graves disease. TCRdb reanalysed the multiplex PCR reads using MiXCR and keeps one entry per CDR3 protein. The sample has about 530,000 distinct CDR3 sequences, around 15% seen once; the top ten hold roughly 25%. This sample was also put to use in a study of T cells in Graves' hyperthyroidism and ophthalmopathy.

The specimen was peripheral blood mononuclear cells (PBMCs), collected at new diagnosis, from a patient treated with antithyroid drugs. The receptor set was obtained from a woman between 40 and 65 years old with Graves disease. Each CDR3 is given with its conserved first and last residue. D genes are given only for firm matches. Expanded clones are given a class, and other clones once, few, many or no size at all.

j_call clone_size d_call v_call cdr3_nt cdr3_aa
TRBJ2-5 many TRBD2 TRBV20-1 TGCAGTGCTAGAGTTCGCCTAGCGGGGCCCTGGGCCCAGTACTTC CSARVRLAGPWAQYF
TRBJ1-5 - TRBD1 TRBV6-1 TGTGCCAGCAGCTCTTCTCGGGGACAGGGCGATCGTCAGCCCCAGCATTTT CASSSSRGQGDRQPQHF
TRBJ1-1 - - TRBV3-1 TGTGCCAGCAGCCACACTGCCGGAGCTTTCTTT CASSHTAGAFF
TRBJ1-2 - TRBD1 TRBV5-1 TGCGCCACTAAACCCGGAGGGGGCGAATCATATGGCTACACCTTC CATKPGGGESYGYTF
TRBJ2-7 many TRBD1 TRBV28 TGTGCCAGCAGTTTATGGGACAGGGGTTACGAGCAGTACTTC CASSLWDRGYEQYF
TRBJ2-1 many - TRBV18 TGTGCCAGCTCACCACCGACGAGACAGGCGGGTGTCGACAATGAGCAGTTCTTC CASSPPTRQAGVDNEQFF
TRBJ1-1 - TRBD1 TRBV9 TGTGCCAGCAGCCTCCGGACAGGCGATGACACTGAAGCTTTCTTT CASSLRTGDDTEAFF
TRBJ1-4 many TRBD1 TRBV7-7 TGTGCCAGCAGTGCCGGGACAGGTTCGAATGAAAAACTGTTTTTT CASSAGTGSNEKLFF
TRBJ2-5 many - TRBV10-3 TGTGCCATCAGTGTCCGGGACTCCAAAGAGACCCAGTACTTC CAISVRDSKETQYF
TRBJ2-2 many TRBD2 TRBV11-2 TGTGCCAGCAGTTCCCTAGCGGGCACCGGGGAGCTGTTTTTT CASSSLAGTGELFF
TRBJ1-6 many - TRBV18 TGTGCCAGCTCACCACCTGACAGTGTAAATTCACCCCTCCACTTT CASSPPDSVNSPLHF
TRBJ2-2 - - TRBV12-3/TRBV12-4 TGTGCCAGCAGAAGCCCGGGACGGGGAAACACCGGGGAGCTGTTTTTT CASRSPGRGNTGELFF
TRBJ1-3 few - TRBV18 TGTGCCAGCTCACCACAGGAGAGCTCTGGAAACACCATATATTTT CASSPQESSGNTIYF
TRBJ2-6 - TRBD1 TRBV4-2 TGTGCCAGCAGCCCTAACCGAAGACAGGGGAAGGGCTTTGGGGCCAACGTCCTGACTTTC CASSPNRRQGKGFGANVLTF
TRBJ1-2 - TRBD1 TRBV19 TGTGCCAGTAGTTCTTCGACAGGGGTGGCCTATGGCTACACCTTC CASSSSTGVAYGYTF
TRBJ2-5 many - TRBV12-3/TRBV12-4 TGTGCCAGCAGTCTGCTTGGGGGAAAAGAGACCCAGTACTTC CASSLLGGKETQYF
TRBJ1-6 - - TRBV6-1 TGTGCCAGCAGTCGGGCTTCAAATTCACCCCTCCACTTT CASSRASNSPLHF
TRBJ2-5 many - TRBV11-1 TGTGCCAGCAGCTTAGAGGTCGGGGAGACCCAGTACTTC CASSLEVGETQYF
TRBJ1-4 few - TRBV20-1 TGCAGTGCTAAGGGCCCTCTGGGGACTAATGAAAAACTGTTTTTT CSAKGPLGTNEKLFF
TRBJ2-7 - - TRBV5-1 TGCGCCAGCAGCCTCTCCCCGGGGGCGGGCCACGAGCAGTACTTC CASSLSPGAGHEQYF
TRBJ2-1 many - TRBV12-3/TRBV12-4 TGTGCCAGCAGTTTTGATCTGTGGTCCAATGAGCAGTTCTTC CASSFDLWSNEQFF
TRBJ2-7 many TRBD1 TRBV7-9 TGTGCCAGCAGTCTCGGGACAGGCGGATCCTACGAGCAGTACTTC CASSLGTGGSYEQYF
TRBJ2-3 - TRBD1 TRBV6-4 TGTGCCAGCAGTGCCATACAGGGGGCCGATACGCAGTATTTT CASSAIQGADTQYF
TRBJ1-6 - - TRBV2 TGTGCCGGCTACCTTTGGGGGCATAATTCACCCCTCCACTTT CAGYLWGHNSPLHF
TRBJ1-6 many TRBD1 TRBV12-3/TRBV12-4 TGTGCCAGCAGTCCTACAGACAGGGGAATTTTTAATTCACCCCTCCACTTT CASSPTDRGIFNSPLHF
TRBJ1-5 few - TRBV6-1 TGTGCCAGCAGTGAAGCCGGCTCAAGGGCCCAGCATTTT CASSEAGSRAQHF
TRBJ2-5 - - TRBV30 TGTGCCTGGACGAGGACCCAAGAGACCCAGTACTTC CAWTRTQETQYF
TRBJ2-2 - TRBD2 TRBV30 TGTGCCTGGGTAGCGGGGGAAAACACCGGGGAGCTGTTTTTT CAWVAGENTGELFF